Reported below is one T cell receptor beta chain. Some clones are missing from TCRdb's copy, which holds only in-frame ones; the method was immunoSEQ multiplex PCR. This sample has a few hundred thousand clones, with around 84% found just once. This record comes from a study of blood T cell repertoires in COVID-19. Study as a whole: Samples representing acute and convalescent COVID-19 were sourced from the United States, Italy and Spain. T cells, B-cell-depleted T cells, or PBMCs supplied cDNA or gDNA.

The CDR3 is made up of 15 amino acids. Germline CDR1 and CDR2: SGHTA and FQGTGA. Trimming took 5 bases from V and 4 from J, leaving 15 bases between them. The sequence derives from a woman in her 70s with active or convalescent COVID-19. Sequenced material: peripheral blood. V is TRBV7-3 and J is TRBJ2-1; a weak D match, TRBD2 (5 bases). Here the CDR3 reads CASSQRASQYNEQFF. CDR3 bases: TGTGCCAGCAGCCAGAGGGCTAGCCAATACAATGAGCAGTTCTTC.